This T cell receptor (beta chain) was captured in a study of T cell responses to AZD1222 COVID-19 vaccine. The CDR3 is 15 residues long. Trimming cost V 8 bases and J 1 base; bases outside gene matches: 10. Germline CDR1 and CDR2: MDHEN and SYDVKM. Libraries were prepared by immunoSEQ multiplex PCR; TCRdb keeps only in-frame clonotypes and omits some of them. The table records approximately 120,000 clones, over 75% of them present only once. The TCR comes from an adult in good health. The gene calls are TRBV28 and TRBJ2-7; TRBD1 matches 8 bases. This sample comprised peripheral blood, obtained on day 0 of AZD1222 vaccination. CDR3 region: CASLPPGTGSYEQYF. CDR3 sequence (DNA): TGTGCCAGCCTTCCCCCCGGGACAGGATCCTACGAGCAGTACTTC.